The 8 T cell receptor beta chains given below trace back to one sample, sequenced in a study of beta chain features in type 1 diabetes. Every isolated RNA sample was fully reverse transcribed, so sequencing captured expressed TCRB transcripts. Assay: immunoSEQ multiplex PCR; the TCRdb copy retains only in-frame clones and omits some. The table shows approximately 600,000 clones, with approximately 13% occurring only once. Antigens for these TCRs are unknown. Overall study results and limits: Among patients with Type 1 diabetes, TCRB CDR3s were moderately but significantly shorter in every one of the four CD4+ subsets.

The sequenced sample was naive CD4+ T cells from blood. The source of these receptors is a man aged 25-45 years with type 1 diabetes.

In its sample, this clone was seen a few times. The gene calls are TRBV19 and TRBJ2-3, with D tentatively TRBD1 (5 bases). Germline V gene data show CDR1 as LNHDA and CDR2 as SQIVND (reference sequence). The CDR3 is 14 amino acids. With 2 bases removed from V and 4 bases from J, the gap between germline ends came to 10 bases. CDR3 sequence reads: CASSIQGSPDTQYF. The CDR3 nucleotides read TGTGCCAGTAGTATACAGGGAAGCCCAGATACGCAGTATTTT.

This clone was seen a few times. The V gene is TRBV20-1, the J gene TRBJ2-5; unclear D gene. The CDR3 has 10 residues. Trimming removed 6 bases at V and 4 bases at J, with 6 bases between. CDR1 and CDR2 (germline): DFQATT, SNEGSKA (reference sequence). CDR3 DNA sequence: TGCAGTGCGGTAGCAGAGACCCAGTACTTC. Translating gives CSAVAETQYF.

The chain combines TRBV7-9 with TRBJ1-4; weak D call: TRBD1 (5 bases). The germline CDR1 and CDR2 sequences are SEHNR and FQNEAQ (reference sequence). The germline V and J ends were trimmed by 8 bases and 6 bases, with 13 bases remaining between them. The CDR3 covers 13 residues. The CDR3 loop reads CASGANPHEKLFF. The CDR3 DNA reads as TGTGCCAGCGGGGCCAACCCACATGAAAAACTGTTTTTT.

The chain recombines TRBV2 with TRBJ1-5, with TRBD1 as a possible D gene (5 bases). The V and J ends lost 1 base and 3 bases respectively, with 7 bases between them. CDR1 is SNHLY, CDR2 FYNNEI, per germline. The CDR3 runs to 14 residues. DNA for the CDR3: TGTGCCAGCAGTGAAGTGACAGTCAATCAGCCCCAGCATTTT. It codes for CASSEVTVNQPQHF.

CDR3 in DNA: TGTGCCAGCAGCGGGGTAGGGGTCGGGGAGCTGTTTTTT. This gives the protein CASSGVGVGELFF. V gene TRBV4-2 combines with J gene TRBJ2-2, with D perhaps matching TRBD1 (5 bases). Germline CDR1 reads LGHNA; CDR2 reads YNFKEQ. There are 13 residues in the CDR3. V lost 5 bases, J lost 7 bases, and 11 bases lay in between.

This rearrangement joins TRBV5-4 to TRBJ1-1, with no clear D. This CDR3 contains 13 residues. Trimming cost V 0 bases and J 1 base, with 4 bases left between them. The germline V gene encodes CDR1 SGHNT and CDR2 YYREEE (reference sequence). In nucleotides, the CDR3 is TGTGCCAGCAGCTTGGAGGGGAACACTGAAGCTTTCTTT. It encodes CASSLEGNTEAFF.

The V call is TRBV7-2, the J call TRBJ1-6, with 9 bases identical to TRBD1. Germline V gene data show CDR1 as SGHTA and CDR2 as FQGNSA. The CDR3 has 15 residues. V trimming: 6 bases; J trimming: 6 bases; junction bases outside the gene matches: 6. The CDR3: CASRPPGQGNSPLHF. The CDR3 DNA sequence: TGTGCCAGCAGACCTCCGGGACAGGGTAATTCACCCCTCCACTTT.

This clone showed up just once. The CDR3 region is CASSPRAVRIYEQYF. DNA for the CDR3: TGTGCCAGCAGTCCTCGGGCCGTAAGAATTTACGAGCAGTACTTC. This sequence joins TRBV6-1 and TRBJ2-7; D is undetermined. The germline gives CDR1 MNHNS, CDR2 SASEGT. The CDR3 has 15 residues. The V gene lost 5 bases and the J gene lost 4 bases, with 18 bases spanning the gap.